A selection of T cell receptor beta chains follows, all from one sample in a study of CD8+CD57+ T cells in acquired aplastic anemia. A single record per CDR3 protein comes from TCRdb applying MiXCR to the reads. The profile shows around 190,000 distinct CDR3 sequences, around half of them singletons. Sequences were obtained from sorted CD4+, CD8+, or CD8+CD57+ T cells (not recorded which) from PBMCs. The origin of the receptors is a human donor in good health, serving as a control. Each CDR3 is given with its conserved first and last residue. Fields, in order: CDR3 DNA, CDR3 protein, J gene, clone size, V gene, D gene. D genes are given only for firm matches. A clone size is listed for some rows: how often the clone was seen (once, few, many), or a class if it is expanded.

CDR3nt: TGTGCCAGCACCCCGGGACAGGCCGAGACCCAGTACTTC; CDR3aa: CASTPGQAETQYF; j_gene: TRBJ2-5; abundance: NA; v_gene: TRBV2; d_gene: TRBD1
CDR3nt: TGTGCCAGCAGTCCTAACTACGAGCAGTACTTC; CDR3aa: CASSPNYEQYF; j_gene: TRBJ2-7; abundance: few; v_gene: TRBV28; d_gene: NA
CDR3nt: TGTGCCAGTAGGGGACAGGGGGCGGCATACGAGCAGTACTTC; CDR3aa: CASRGQGAAYEQYF; j_gene: TRBJ2-7; abundance: NA; v_gene: TRBV19; d_gene: TRBD1
CDR3nt: TGCAGTGCTAGAGACTGGGGAGGCACTGAAGCTTTCTTT; CDR3aa: CSARDWGGTEAFF; j_gene: TRBJ1-1; abundance: NA; v_gene: TRBV20-1; d_gene: NA
CDR3nt: TGTGCCACCGCCGGAGGGGGTTACGAGCAGTACTTC; CDR3aa: CATAGGGYEQYF; j_gene: TRBJ2-7; abundance: NA; v_gene: TRBV3-1; d_gene: NA
CDR3nt: TGTGCCACCAGCGAACAGGGGCATGAGCAGTTCTTC; CDR3aa: CATSEQGHEQFF; j_gene: TRBJ2-1; abundance: many; v_gene: TRBV24-1; d_gene: TRBD1
CDR3nt: TGTGCCAGCAGCTTAGTAGCGGGAGTTCCCAATGAGCAGTTCTTC; CDR3aa: CASSLVAGVPNEQFF; j_gene: TRBJ2-1; abundance: NA; v_gene: TRBV7-9; d_gene: TRBD2
CDR3nt: TGTGCCAGCAGTTTGGGACAGGGGGGAGGTACTGAAGCTTTCTTT; CDR3aa: CASSLGQGGGTEAFF; j_gene: TRBJ1-1; abundance: many; v_gene: TRBV28; d_gene: TRBD1
CDR3nt: TGTGCCAGCGACCATAGGACTCAAGAGACCCAGTACTTC; CDR3aa: CASDHRTQETQYF; j_gene: TRBJ2-5; abundance: NA; v_gene: TRBV11-2; d_gene: NA
CDR3nt: TGCGCCAGCAACTATGGGTCGGGGGAGCAGTTCTTC; CDR3aa: CASNYGSGEQFF; j_gene: TRBJ2-1; abundance: many; v_gene: TRBV5-1; d_gene: NA
CDR3nt: TGTGCCAGCAGTGAACAGGGGGGACCCTACGAGCAGTACTTC; CDR3aa: CASSEQGGPYEQYF; j_gene: TRBJ2-7; abundance: many; v_gene: TRBV6-4; d_gene: TRBD1
CDR3nt: TGTGCCAGCAGTCCGAGGACAGGGGTGGCCAAAAACATTCAGTACTTC; CDR3aa: CASSPRTGVAKNIQYF; j_gene: TRBJ2-4; abundance: many; v_gene: TRBV6-1; d_gene: TRBD1
CDR3nt: TGCAGTGCGAGGGACACTATGAACACTGAAGCTTTCTTT; CDR3aa: CSARDTMNTEAFF; j_gene: TRBJ1-1; abundance: NA; v_gene: TRBV20-1; d_gene: NA
CDR3nt: TGCAGTGCTAACGTTCTAGCGGGGGGGACCTACGAGCAGTACTTC; CDR3aa: CSANVLAGGTYEQYF; j_gene: TRBJ2-7; abundance: many; v_gene: TRBV20-1; d_gene: TRBD2
CDR3nt: TGTGCCAGCAGCTTATCAGGCAGGGCTAACTATGGCTACACCTTC; CDR3aa: CASSLSGRANYGYTF; j_gene: TRBJ1-2; abundance: NA; v_gene: TRBV5-5; d_gene: NA
CDR3nt: TGTGCCAGCAGGGTAGGACTTCCCACAGATACGCAGTATTTT; CDR3aa: CASRVGLPTDTQYF; j_gene: TRBJ2-3; abundance: NA; v_gene: TRBV2; d_gene: NA
CDR3nt: TGTGCCAGCAGCTTAAGAAAGAACACTGAAGCTTTCTTT; CDR3aa: CASSLRKNTEAFF; j_gene: TRBJ1-1; abundance: NA; v_gene: TRBV7-9; d_gene: NA
CDR3nt: TGCGCCAGCAGCCAAGTGGGGTCGGGGGAGACCCAGTACTTC; CDR3aa: CASSQVGSGETQYF; j_gene: TRBJ2-5; abundance: NA; v_gene: TRBV4-1; d_gene: NA
CDR3nt: TGTGCCAGTATGGGGACGGGGGGTTGGACCGGGGAGCTGGTTTTT; CDR3aa: CASMGTGGWTGELVF; j_gene: TRBJ2-2; abundance: NA; v_gene: TRBV19; d_gene: TRBD2
CDR3nt: TGCAGTGCAAGTTTAGGGAACGAAGCTTTCTTT; CDR3aa: CSASLGNEAFF; j_gene: TRBJ1-1; abundance: NA; v_gene: TRBV20-1; d_gene: NA
CDR3nt: TGCGCCAGCAGCATGACTAGCGGGAGGCCGGGGAATGAGCAGTTCTTC; CDR3aa: CASSMTSGRPGNEQFF; j_gene: TRBJ2-1; abundance: NA; v_gene: TRBV5-1; d_gene: TRBD2
CDR3nt: TGTGCCTGGAGTGCTTCCTACGAGCAGTACTTC; CDR3aa: CAWSASYEQYF; j_gene: TRBJ2-7; abundance: many; v_gene: TRBV30; d_gene: NA
CDR3nt: TGTGCCAGCACCGAGAGGATAGATAGTTCACCCCTCCACTTT; CDR3aa: CASTERIDSSPLHF; j_gene: TRBJ1-6; abundance: NA; v_gene: TRBV13; d_gene: NA
CDR3nt: TGCAGTGCTAGAGACCAGGGGAAGGAGCAGTACTTC; CDR3aa: CSARDQGKEQYF; j_gene: TRBJ2-7; abundance: many; v_gene: TRBV20-1; d_gene: NA
CDR3nt: TGCAGTGCTACCTCGGGGGAAGCGTTGACCCAGTACTTC; CDR3aa: CSATSGEALTQYF; j_gene: TRBJ2-5; abundance: NA; v_gene: TRBV20-1; d_gene: NA
CDR3nt: TGTGCCAGCAGACGGGACAGGGCTGGAGAGACCCAGTACTTC; CDR3aa: CASRRDRAGETQYF; j_gene: TRBJ2-5; abundance: NA; v_gene: TRBV6-1; d_gene: TRBD1
CDR3nt: TGTGCCAGTAGCTTCGGACAGACCTACGAGCAGTACTTC; CDR3aa: CASSFGQTYEQYF; j_gene: TRBJ2-7; abundance: NA; v_gene: TRBV19; d_gene: NA
CDR3nt: TGTGCCAGCAGTTTAAGTTCTGGGATCAACTCCTACGAGCAGTACTTC; CDR3aa: CASSLSSGINSYEQYF; j_gene: TRBJ2-7; abundance: NA; v_gene: TRBV12-3/TRBV12-4; d_gene: NA
CDR3nt: TGTGCCAGCAGCTACGACAGGGGAACTGAAGCTTTCTTT; CDR3aa: CASSYDRGTEAFF; j_gene: TRBJ1-1; abundance: many; v_gene: TRBV5-6; d_gene: TRBD1
CDR3nt: TGTGCCAGCAGTAGGAGGGGGGCTAGTAATGAAAAACTGTTTTTT; CDR3aa: CASSRRGASNEKLFF; j_gene: TRBJ1-4; abundance: NA; v_gene: TRBV5-4; d_gene: NA
CDR3nt: TGTGCCAGCAGCCCGGTGGTTAGCACAGATACGCAGTATTTT; CDR3aa: CASSPVVSTDTQYF; j_gene: TRBJ2-3; abundance: NA; v_gene: TRBV7-2; d_gene: NA
CDR3nt: TGTGCCATCAGTGAGTCGCGTAGATCAAGCTCCTATAATTCACCCCTCCACTTT; CDR3aa: CAISESRRSSSYNSPLHF; j_gene: TRBJ1-6; abundance: NA; v_gene: TRBV10-3; d_gene: NA
CDR3nt: TGCGCCAGCAGCGTGACAGGGGTGCGAAGAGAAAAACTGTTTTTT; CDR3aa: CASSVTGVRREKLFF; j_gene: TRBJ1-4; abundance: many; v_gene: TRBV4-3; d_gene: TRBD1
CDR3nt: TGTGCCAGCAGCGAATACCTAGTCGATACGCAGTATTTT; CDR3aa: CASSEYLVDTQYF; j_gene: TRBJ2-3; abundance: once; v_gene: TRBV7-3; d_gene: NA
CDR3nt: TGTGCCAGCAGCGACGGCTTAAACTCCTACAATGAGCAGTTCTTC; CDR3aa: CASSDGLNSYNEQFF; j_gene: TRBJ2-1; abundance: many; v_gene: TRBV2; d_gene: NA
CDR3nt: TGTGCCAGCGAGAACAGGGCCTATAATTCACCCCTCCACTTT; CDR3aa: CASENRAYNSPLHF; j_gene: TRBJ1-6; abundance: many; v_gene: TRBV3-1; d_gene: NA
CDR3nt: TGTGCTAGTGGTTTGATTCCCCCCGGGACAGGGAGGGGCCAGTACTTC; CDR3aa: CASGLIPPGTGRGQYF; j_gene: TRBJ2-7; abundance: NA; v_gene: TRBV12-5; d_gene: TRBD1
CDR3nt: TGCGCCAGCAGCCGAGGAGGGCAGTACAATGAGCAGTTCTTC; CDR3aa: CASSRGGQYNEQFF; j_gene: TRBJ2-1; abundance: many; v_gene: TRBV4-3; d_gene: NA
CDR3nt: TGTGCCAGTATGGGACCCGTCTCACCCCTCCACTTT; CDR3aa: CASMGPVSPLHF; j_gene: TRBJ1-6; abundance: NA; v_gene: TRBV19; d_gene: NA
CDR3nt: TGTGCCACCAGCGTCAGACTAGCGTGGTATGCTGAGCAGTTCTTC; CDR3aa: CATSVRLAWYAEQFF; j_gene: TRBJ2-1; abundance: NA; v_gene: TRBV15; d_gene: TRBD2
CDR3nt: TGCAGTGCTAGTCCCGACGGACGCCCTAACTATGGCTACACCTTC; CDR3aa: CSASPDGRPNYGYTF; j_gene: TRBJ1-2; abundance: NA; v_gene: TRBV20-1; d_gene: NA